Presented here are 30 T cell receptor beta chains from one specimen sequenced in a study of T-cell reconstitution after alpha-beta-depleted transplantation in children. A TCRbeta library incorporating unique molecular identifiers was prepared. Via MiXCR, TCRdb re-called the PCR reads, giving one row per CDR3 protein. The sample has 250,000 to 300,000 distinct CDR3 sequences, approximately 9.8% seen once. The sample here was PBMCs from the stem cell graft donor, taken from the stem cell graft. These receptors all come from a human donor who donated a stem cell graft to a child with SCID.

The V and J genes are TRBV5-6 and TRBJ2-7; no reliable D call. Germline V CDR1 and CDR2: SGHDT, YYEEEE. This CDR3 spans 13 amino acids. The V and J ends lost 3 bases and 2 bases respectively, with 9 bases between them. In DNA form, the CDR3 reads TGTGCCAGCAGCTATTGGGTACCCTACGAGCAGTACTTC. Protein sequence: CASSYWVPYEQYF.

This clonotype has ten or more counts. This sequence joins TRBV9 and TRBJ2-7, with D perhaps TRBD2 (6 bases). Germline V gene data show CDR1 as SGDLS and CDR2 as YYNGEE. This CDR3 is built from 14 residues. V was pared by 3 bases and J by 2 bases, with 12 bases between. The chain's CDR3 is CASSGRDITYEQYF. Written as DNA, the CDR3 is TGTGCCAGCAGCGGGAGGGATATCACCTACGAGCAGTACTTC. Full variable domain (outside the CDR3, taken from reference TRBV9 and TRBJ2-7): DSGVTQTPKHLITATGQRVTLRCSPRSGDLSVYWYQQSLDQGLQFLIQYYNGEERAKGNILERFSAQQFPDLHSELNLSSLELGDSALYFCASSGRDITYEQYFGPGTRLTVT.

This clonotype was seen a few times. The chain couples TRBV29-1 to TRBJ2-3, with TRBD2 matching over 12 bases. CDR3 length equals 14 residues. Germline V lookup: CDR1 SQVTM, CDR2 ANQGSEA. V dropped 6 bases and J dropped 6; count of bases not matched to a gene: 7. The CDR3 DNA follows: TGCAGCGTGAGACTAGCGGGGGTCCCGGATACGCAGTATTTT. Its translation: CSVRLAGVPDTQYF.

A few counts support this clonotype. The CDR3 nucleotides are TGTGCCAGCAGCTTGGGGGACGGGGTTCGGGGCTATAATTCACCCCTCCACTTT. Translation gives CASSLGDGVRGYNSPLHF. The chain joins TRBV11-2 to TRBJ1-6; possible D gene TRBD1, 5 bases. Germline V lookup: CDR1 SGHAT, CDR2 FQNNGV. There are 18 residues in the CDR3. Trimming took 3 bases from V and 3 from J, leaving 18 bases between them.

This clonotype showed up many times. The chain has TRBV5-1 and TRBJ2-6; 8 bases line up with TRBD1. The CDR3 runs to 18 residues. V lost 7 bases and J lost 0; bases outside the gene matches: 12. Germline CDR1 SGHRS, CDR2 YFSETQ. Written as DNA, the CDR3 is TGCGCCAGCCGCTATTGGGGACAGGTGAACTCTGGGGCCAACGTCCTGACTTTC. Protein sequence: CASRYWGQVNSGANVLTF.

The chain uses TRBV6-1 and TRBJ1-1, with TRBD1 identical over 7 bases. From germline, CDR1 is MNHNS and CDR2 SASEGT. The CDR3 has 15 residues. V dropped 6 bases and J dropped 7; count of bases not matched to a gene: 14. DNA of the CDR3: TGTGCCAGCAGGGGGATACAGGGGCTCTCCCTTGAAGCTTTCTTT. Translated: CASRGIQGLSLEAFF.

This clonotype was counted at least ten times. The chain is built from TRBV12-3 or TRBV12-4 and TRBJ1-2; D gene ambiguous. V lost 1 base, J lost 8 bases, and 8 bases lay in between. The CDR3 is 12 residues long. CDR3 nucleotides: TGTGCCAGCAGTTTAGTGGGGTACGGCTACACCTTC. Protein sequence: CASSLVGYGYTF.

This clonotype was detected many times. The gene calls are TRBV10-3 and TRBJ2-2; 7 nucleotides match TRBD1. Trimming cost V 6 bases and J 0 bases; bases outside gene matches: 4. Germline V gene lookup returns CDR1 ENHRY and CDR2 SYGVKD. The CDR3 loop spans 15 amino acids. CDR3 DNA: TGTGCCATCAGCTCCGGGACAGCGAACACCGGGGAGCTGTTTTTT. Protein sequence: CAISSGTANTGELFF.

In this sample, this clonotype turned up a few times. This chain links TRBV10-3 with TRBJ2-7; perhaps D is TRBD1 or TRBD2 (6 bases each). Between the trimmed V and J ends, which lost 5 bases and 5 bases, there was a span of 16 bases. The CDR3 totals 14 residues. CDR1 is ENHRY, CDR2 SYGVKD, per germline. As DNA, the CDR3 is TGTGCCATCAGTCACGGGGGCGGGGTAAACGAGCAGTACTTC. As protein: CAISHGGGVNEQYF.

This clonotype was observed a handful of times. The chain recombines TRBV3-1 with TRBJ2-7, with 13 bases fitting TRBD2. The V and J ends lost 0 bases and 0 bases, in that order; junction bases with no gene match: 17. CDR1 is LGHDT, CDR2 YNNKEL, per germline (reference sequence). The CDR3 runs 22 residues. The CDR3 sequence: CASSQEWATSGGPHSFSYEQYF. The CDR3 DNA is TGTGCCAGCAGCCAAGAATGGGCGACTAGCGGGGGGCCGCACTCTTTCTCCTACGAGCAGTACTTC.

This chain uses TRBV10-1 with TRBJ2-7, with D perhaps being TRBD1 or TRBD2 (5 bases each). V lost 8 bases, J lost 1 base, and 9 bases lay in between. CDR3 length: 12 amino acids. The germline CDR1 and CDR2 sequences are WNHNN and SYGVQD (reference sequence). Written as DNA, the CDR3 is TGCGCCAGCCAGGGACCTTCCTACGAGCAGTACTTC. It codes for CASQGPSYEQYF.

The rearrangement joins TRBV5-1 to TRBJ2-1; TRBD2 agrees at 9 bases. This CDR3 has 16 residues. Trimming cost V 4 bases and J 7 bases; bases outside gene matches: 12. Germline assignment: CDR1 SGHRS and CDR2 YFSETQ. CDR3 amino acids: CASSAPRAGGPNEQFF. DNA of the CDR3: TGCGCCAGCAGCGCCCCCCGCGCGGGGGGGCCTAATGAGCAGTTCTTC.

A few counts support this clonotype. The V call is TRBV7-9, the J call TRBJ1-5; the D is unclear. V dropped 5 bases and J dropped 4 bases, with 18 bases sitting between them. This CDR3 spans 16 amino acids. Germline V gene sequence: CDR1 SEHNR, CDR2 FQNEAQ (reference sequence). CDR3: CASSHGGSERNQPQHF. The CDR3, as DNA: TGTGCCAGCAGCCACGGTGGGTCGGAGCGGAATCAGCCCCAGCATTTT. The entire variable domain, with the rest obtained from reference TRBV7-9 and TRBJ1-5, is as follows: DTGVSQNPRHKITKRGQNVTFRCDPISEHNRLYWYRQTLGQGPEFLTYFQNEAQLEKSRLLSDRFSAERPKGSFSTLEIQRTEQGDSAMYLCASSHGGSERNQPQHFGDGTRLSIL.

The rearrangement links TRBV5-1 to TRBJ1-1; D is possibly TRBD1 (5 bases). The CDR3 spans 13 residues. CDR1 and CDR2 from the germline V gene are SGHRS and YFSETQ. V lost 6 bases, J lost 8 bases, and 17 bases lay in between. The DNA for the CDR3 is TGCGCCAGCAAGCTTGGGGGTGGGCAGGAAGCTTTCTTT. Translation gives CASKLGGGQEAFF.

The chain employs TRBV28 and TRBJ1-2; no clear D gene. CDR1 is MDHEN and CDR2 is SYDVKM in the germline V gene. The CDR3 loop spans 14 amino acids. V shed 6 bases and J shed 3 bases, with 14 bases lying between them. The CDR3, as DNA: TGTGCCAGCAGATTAGGGATGGGGTACTATGGCTACACCTTC. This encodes CASRLGMGYYGYTF.

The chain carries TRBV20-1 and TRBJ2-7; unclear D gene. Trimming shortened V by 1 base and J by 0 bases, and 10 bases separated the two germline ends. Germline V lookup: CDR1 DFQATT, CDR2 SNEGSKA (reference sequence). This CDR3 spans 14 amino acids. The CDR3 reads CSARVIVGSYEQYF. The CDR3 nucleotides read TGCAGTGCTAGAGTGATCGTAGGCTCCTACGAGCAGTACTTC.

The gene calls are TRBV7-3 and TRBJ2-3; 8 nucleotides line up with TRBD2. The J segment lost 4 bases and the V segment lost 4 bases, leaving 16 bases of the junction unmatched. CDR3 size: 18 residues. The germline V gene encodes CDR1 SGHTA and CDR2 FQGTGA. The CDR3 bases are TGTGCCAGCAGCTCCCTGAAGACTAGCGAACAAGTACCAGATACGCAGTATTTT. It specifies CASSSLKTSEQVPDTQYF.

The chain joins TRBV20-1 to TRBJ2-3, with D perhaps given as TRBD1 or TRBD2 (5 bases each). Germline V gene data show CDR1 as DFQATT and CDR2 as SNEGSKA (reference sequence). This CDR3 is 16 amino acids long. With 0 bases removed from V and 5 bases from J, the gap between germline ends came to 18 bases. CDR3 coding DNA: TGCAGTGCTAGAGATGGGATGGGACGACGGGTAGATACGCAGTATTTT. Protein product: CSARDGMGRRVDTQYF.

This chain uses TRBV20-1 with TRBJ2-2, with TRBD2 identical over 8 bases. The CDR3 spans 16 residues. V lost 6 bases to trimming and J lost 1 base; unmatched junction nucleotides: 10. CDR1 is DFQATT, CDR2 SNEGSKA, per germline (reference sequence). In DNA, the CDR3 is TGCAGTGCGCGGGTCGGGGGGGCCTGGAACACCGGGGAGCTGTTTTTT. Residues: CSARVGGAWNTGELFF.

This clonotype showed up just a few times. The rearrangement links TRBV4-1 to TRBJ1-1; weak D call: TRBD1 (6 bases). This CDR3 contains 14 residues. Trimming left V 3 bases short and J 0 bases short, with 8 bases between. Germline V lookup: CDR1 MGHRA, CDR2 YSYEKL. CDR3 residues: CASSHGGMNTEAFF. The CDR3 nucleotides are TGCGCCAGCAGCCATGGGGGCATGAACACTGAAGCTTTCTTT.

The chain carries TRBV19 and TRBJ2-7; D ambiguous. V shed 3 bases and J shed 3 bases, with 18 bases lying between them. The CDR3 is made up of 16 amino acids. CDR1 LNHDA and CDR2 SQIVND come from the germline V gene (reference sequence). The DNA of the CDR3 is TGTGCCAGTAGTATTGGTGGCAGCGTTCCCTTCTACGAGCAGTACTTC. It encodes CASSIGGSVPFYEQYF. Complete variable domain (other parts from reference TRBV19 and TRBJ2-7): DGGITQSPKYLFRKEGQNVTLSCEQNLNHDAMYWYRQDPGQGLRLIYYSQIVNDFQKGDIAEGYSVSREKKESFPLTVTSAQKNPTAFYLCASSIGGSVPFYEQYFGPGTRLTVT.

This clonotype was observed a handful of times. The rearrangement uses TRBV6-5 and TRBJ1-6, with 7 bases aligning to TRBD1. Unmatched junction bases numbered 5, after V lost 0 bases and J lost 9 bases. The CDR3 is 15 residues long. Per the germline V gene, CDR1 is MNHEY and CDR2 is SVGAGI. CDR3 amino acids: CASSYSTGIGSPLHF. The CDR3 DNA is TGTGCCAGCAGTTACTCGACAGGGATTGGTTCACCCCTCCACTTT.

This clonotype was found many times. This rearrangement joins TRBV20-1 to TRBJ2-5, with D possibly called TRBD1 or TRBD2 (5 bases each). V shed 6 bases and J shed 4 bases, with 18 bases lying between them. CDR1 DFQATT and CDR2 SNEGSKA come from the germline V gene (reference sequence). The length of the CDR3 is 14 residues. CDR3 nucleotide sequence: TGCAGTGCCGGCCGAAGTGGGGACCTAGAGACCCAGTACTTC. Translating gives CSAGRSGDLETQYF.

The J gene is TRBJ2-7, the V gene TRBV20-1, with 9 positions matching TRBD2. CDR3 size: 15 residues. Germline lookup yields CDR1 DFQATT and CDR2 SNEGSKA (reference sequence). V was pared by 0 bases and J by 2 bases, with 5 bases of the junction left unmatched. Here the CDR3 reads CSARDQAGGPYEQYF. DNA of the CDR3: TGCAGTGCTAGAGATCAAGCGGGGGGCCCCTACGAGCAGTACTTC.

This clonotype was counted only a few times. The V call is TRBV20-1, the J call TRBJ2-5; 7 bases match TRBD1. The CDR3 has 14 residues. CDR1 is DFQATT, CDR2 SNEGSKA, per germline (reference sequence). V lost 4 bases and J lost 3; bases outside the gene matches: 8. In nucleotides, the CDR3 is TGCAGTGCTATAAGGTGGCAGGGGGAAGAGACCCAGTACTTC. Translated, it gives CSAIRWQGEETQYF.

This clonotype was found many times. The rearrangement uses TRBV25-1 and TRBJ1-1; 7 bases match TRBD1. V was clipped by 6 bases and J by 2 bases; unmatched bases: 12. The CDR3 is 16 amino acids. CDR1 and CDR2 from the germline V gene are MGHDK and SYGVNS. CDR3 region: CASSGLLGQKNTEAFF. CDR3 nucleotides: TGTGCCAGCAGCGGTTTGTTGGGACAGAAAAACACTGAAGCTTTCTTT.

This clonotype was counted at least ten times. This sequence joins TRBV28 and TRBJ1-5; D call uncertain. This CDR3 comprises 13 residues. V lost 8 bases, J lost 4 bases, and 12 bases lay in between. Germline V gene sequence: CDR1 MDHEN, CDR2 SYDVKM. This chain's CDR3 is CASRSTENQPQHF. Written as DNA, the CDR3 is TGTGCCAGCCGAAGTACAGAAAATCAGCCCCAGCATTTT.

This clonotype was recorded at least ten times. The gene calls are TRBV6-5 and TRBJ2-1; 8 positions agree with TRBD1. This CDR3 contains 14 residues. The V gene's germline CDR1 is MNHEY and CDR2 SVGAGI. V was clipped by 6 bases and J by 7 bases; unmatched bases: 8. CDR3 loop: CASRLGRGLNEQFF. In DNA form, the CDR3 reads TGTGCCAGCAGGTTAGGCAGGGGGCTAAATGAGCAGTTCTTC.

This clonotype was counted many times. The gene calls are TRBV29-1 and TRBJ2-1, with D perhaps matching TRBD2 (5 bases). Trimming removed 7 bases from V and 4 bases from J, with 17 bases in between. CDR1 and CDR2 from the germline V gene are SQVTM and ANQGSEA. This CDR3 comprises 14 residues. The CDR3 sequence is CSAGREGLYNEQFF. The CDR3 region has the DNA TGCAGCGCCGGACGGGAAGGGCTTTACAATGAGCAGTTCTTC.

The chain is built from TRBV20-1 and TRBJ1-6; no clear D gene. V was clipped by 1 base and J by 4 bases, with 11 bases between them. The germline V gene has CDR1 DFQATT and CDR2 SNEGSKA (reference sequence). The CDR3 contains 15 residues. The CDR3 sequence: CSARGRTEYNSPLHF. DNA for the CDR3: TGCAGTGCTAGAGGCCGAACCGAGTATAATTCACCCCTCCACTTT.